The rows below give T cell receptor beta chains drawn from one sample of a study of cytomegalovirus exposure and HLA in healthy donors. Sequencing was performed with immunoSEQ multiplex PCR; in TCRdb, only in-frame clones are kept and a portion is missing. The data show tens of thousands of clones, less than 96% seen once. The sequenced sample consisted of PBMCs. The receptors come from a man aged 18 to 30 in good health and CMV-seropositive. CDR3s include the opening cysteine and the closing phenylalanine or tryptophan. The order of the fields is CDR3 DNA, CDR3 protein, J gene, D gene, V gene, clone size. A D gene is named only where the DNA matches it firmly. Clone size is stated in some rows and not others, as once, few, many or a class when expanded.

TGTGCCAGCAGCTTAGGGAGGGACGAGCAGTACTTC CASSLGRDEQYF TRBJ2-7 - TRBV7-9 -
TGTGCCAGCAGCTTAGGATGGCGGGGACAGCCCCAGCATTTT CASSLGWRGQPQHF TRBJ1-5 - TRBV11-2 -
TGTGCCAGCAGCTCGAATGCGGGGGAGCTGTTTTTT CASSSNAGELFF TRBJ2-2 - TRBV5-6 -
TGTGCCAGCAGTGAAAACCAGAATGAAAAACTGTTTTTT CASSENQNEKLFF TRBJ1-4 - TRBV2 -
TGTGCCAGCAGCTCCTCGACTAGATACAATGAGCAGTTCTTC CASSSSTRYNEQFF TRBJ2-1 - TRBV7-9 -
TGTGCCAGCAGCGTGGGAGTTTCCTACGAGCAGTACTTC CASSVGVSYEQYF TRBJ2-7 - TRBV9 -
TGTGCCAGCAGCTTGGGGGGCAGGGGCCAGGACGAGCAGTACTTC CASSLGGRGQDEQYF TRBJ2-7 - TRBV5-4 once
TGTGCCAGCAGCCGTGGTGGCTTTTACATAGATACGCAGTATTTT CASSRGGFYIDTQYF TRBJ2-3 - TRBV5-6 -
TGTGCCAGTAGTACGACATTGTTGAACACTGAAGCTTTCTTT CASSTTLLNTEAFF TRBJ1-1 - TRBV19 -
TGTGCCAGCAGTTGGACAGGGAATGTGTACGAGCAGTACTTC CASSWTGNVYEQYF TRBJ2-7 TRBD1 TRBV27 -
TGTGCCAGCAGACAGGGGATTGAAGCTTTCTTT CASRQGIEAFF TRBJ1-1 TRBD1 TRBV2 once
TGTGCCAGCAGTGAATGGGGACAGCCCCAAGAGACCCAGTACTTC CASSEWGQPQETQYF TRBJ2-5 TRBD1 TRBV2 -
TGTGCCAGCAGCTTAACGGGAGAGGCTTTCTTT CASSLTGEAFF TRBJ1-1 - TRBV11-2 -
TGTGCCAGCAGCCGCACCGAGGGGGTGGGGACTGAAGCTTTCTTT CASSRTEGVGTEAFF TRBJ1-1 - TRBV5-4 -
TGCGCCAGCAGCTATGAAGAGAATGAGCAGTTCTTC CASSYEENEQFF TRBJ2-1 - TRBV4-1 -
TGTGCCAGCAGCTTCAGGGACTCCTACGAGCAGTACTTC CASSFRDSYEQYF TRBJ2-7 - TRBV11-1 -
TGTGCCAGCAGCTTGGGGCCGGGACAGGGAAGGAATGAGCAGTTCTTC CASSLGPGQGRNEQFF TRBJ2-1 TRBD1 TRBV5-5 -
TGTGCCAGCAGCTTGGGACAGGGAGGATCTGAGACCCAGTACTTC CASSLGQGGSETQYF TRBJ2-5 TRBD1 TRBV7-9 -
TGTGCCAGCAGTTATTCGGGGGACAATCAGCCCCAGCATTTT CASSYSGDNQPQHF TRBJ1-5 - TRBV5-6 -
TGCGCCAGCAGCCAAGATCTTGCAGAGCGTTACAATGAGCAGTTCTTC CASSQDLAERYNEQFF TRBJ2-1 - TRBV4-1 -
TGCGCCAGCAGCTTTCACGGAGACTACGAGCAGTACTTC CASSFHGDYEQYF TRBJ2-7 - TRBV5-1 -
TGTGCCAGCAGCGTAGACAGGGGGGATGAAAAACTGTTTTTT CASSVDRGDEKLFF TRBJ1-4 TRBD1 TRBV9 -
TGTGCCAGTAGTAAGAGCGATCAGCCCCAGCATTTT CASSKSDQPQHF TRBJ1-5 - TRBV19 -
TGCAGTGCTGCGGTCAATGAGCAGTTCTTC CSAAVNEQFF TRBJ2-1 - TRBV20-1 -
TGCGCCAGCAGCTTGGAAGCAGGGGGAAAACTGTTTTTT CASSLEAGGKLFF TRBJ1-4 TRBD1 TRBV5-1 -
TGTGCCAGCAGTTTATATGAACTAGGCAGTCAGAACACTGAAGCTTTCTTT CASSLYELGSQNTEAFF TRBJ1-1 - TRBV27 -
TGCGCCAGCGGAGGGGAGGACAGGGGTCCGGCGAACACTGAAGCTTTCTTT CASGGEDRGPANTEAFF TRBJ1-1 TRBD1 TRBV5-1 -
TGTGCCAGCACCTCCTCCGGGGGGGACACTAATGAAAAACTGTTTTTT CASTSSGGDTNEKLFF TRBJ1-4 - TRBV11-2 -
TGTGCCAGCAGCTTAGTGTCTAGCGGGAGGAATGAGCAGTTCTTC CASSLVSSGRNEQFF TRBJ2-1 TRBD2 TRBV7-9 -
TGTGCCAGCAGAACTAGCGGGAGTCCCTACGAGCAGTACTTC CASRTSGSPYEQYF TRBJ2-7 TRBD2 TRBV7-2 -
TGTGCCAGCAGTTCACCAGGGATTAAAGCCTCCGAGCAGTACTTC CASSSPGIKASEQYF TRBJ2-7 - TRBV27 -
TGTGCCAGCAGCCAGTCGACTAGATCCTACGAGCAGTACTTC CASSQSTRSYEQYF TRBJ2-7 - TRBV14 -
TGTGCCAGCAGCTTAATAGTGAGGACTAGCGGGAGGAGACGGGGTGAGCAGTTCTTC CASSLIVRTSGRRRGEQFF TRBJ2-1 TRBD2 TRBV11-2 -
TGTGCCAGCAGCGGTAGGACTAGCGGGAGGGGCCGGGCATTTGTTACGCAGTATTTT CASSGRTSGRGRAFVTQYF TRBJ2-3 TRBD2 TRBV6-4 once
TGTGCCTGGAGTGGGCTAGCGGGAGATACGCAGTATTTT CAWSGLAGDTQYF TRBJ2-3 TRBD2 TRBV30 -
TGCGCCAGCAGCCCCTCCTCGACAGGGCGCCCTTACAATGAGCAGTTCTTC CASSPSSTGRPYNEQFF TRBJ2-1 TRBD1 TRBV4-1 -
TGTGCCAGCAGCGAATCTCGGGACTACGAAGACAATGAGCAGTTCTTC CASSESRDYEDNEQFF TRBJ2-1 TRBD2 TRBV9 -
TGTGCCAGCAGCTTAGGGGGACTAGCGGGAGTAGGAGAGCAGTTCTTC CASSLGGLAGVGEQFF TRBJ2-1 TRBD2 TRBV11-2 -
TGTGCCAGCAGTGAGGGACAGGGCGAGCAGTACTTC CASSEGQGEQYF TRBJ2-7 TRBD1 TRBV6-5 -
TGCAGCGTTGTATGGGGGCAGTACACCGGGGAGCTGTTTTTT CSVVWGQYTGELFF TRBJ2-2 - TRBV29-1 -
TGTGCCAGCAGCCCCAGGAGCGGGAGGGACACAGATACGCAGTATTTT CASSPRSGRDTDTQYF TRBJ2-3 TRBD2 TRBV9 -
TGTGCCTGGAGTAGGGACACAGCTGGGGATACGCAGTATTTT CAWSRDTAGDTQYF TRBJ2-3 - TRBV30 -
TGTGCCAGCACTCAACAGGACACTGAAGCTTTCTTT CASTQQDTEAFF TRBJ1-1 - TRBV28 -
TGTGCCAGTAGTATAAGCCAGGGTGGTCCCTACGAGCAGTACTTC CASSISQGGPYEQYF TRBJ2-7 - TRBV19 -
TGCGCCAGCAGCCTACAGACTAGCTCGCAGACCCAGTACTTC CASSLQTSSQTQYF TRBJ2-5 TRBD2 TRBV5-1 -
TGCAGCGTTGGGACTTACTCTGGAAACACCATATATTTT CSVGTYSGNTIYF TRBJ1-3 - TRBV29-1 -
TGTGCCAGCAGCCACAGACAACCAACTTACGAGCAGTACTTC CASSHRQPTYEQYF TRBJ2-7 - TRBV13 -
TGTGCTAGCAGCCCCCTGGGGAGTAGGACAGATACGCAGTATTTT CASSPLGSRTDTQYF TRBJ2-3 - TRBV7-7 -
TGTGCCAGCGGACAGGGGGCTCGCGAGACCCAGTACTTC CASGQGARETQYF TRBJ2-5 TRBD1 TRBV19 once
TGTGCCAGCAGCTTATATCGGGGTAGCGGGAGCTCCTACGAGCAGTACTTC CASSLYRGSGSSYEQYF TRBJ2-7 TRBD2 TRBV11-2 once
TGTGCCAGCAGTTTATACAGGGGCTATGGCTACACCTTC CASSLYRGYGYTF TRBJ1-2 TRBD1 TRBV27 -
TGTGCCAGCAGCTTAACGGGAGAGACCCAGTACTTC CASSLTGETQYF TRBJ2-5 - TRBV11-2 few
TGTGCCAGCAGCTTAGTGGGGGGAGTTAGCGAAAAACTGTTTTTT CASSLVGGVSEKLFF TRBJ1-4 - TRBV11-2 once